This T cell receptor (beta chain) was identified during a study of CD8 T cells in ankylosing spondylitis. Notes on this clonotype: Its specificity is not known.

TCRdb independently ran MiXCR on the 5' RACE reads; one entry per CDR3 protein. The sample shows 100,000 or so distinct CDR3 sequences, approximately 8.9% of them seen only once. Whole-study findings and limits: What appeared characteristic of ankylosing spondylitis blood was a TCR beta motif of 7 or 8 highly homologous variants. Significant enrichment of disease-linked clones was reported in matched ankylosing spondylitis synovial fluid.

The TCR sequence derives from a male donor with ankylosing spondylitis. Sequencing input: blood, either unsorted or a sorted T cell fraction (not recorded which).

CDR3 nucleotides: TGTGCCAGCAGTGACTCGCTGCGCGATACGCAGTATTTT. As protein: CASSDSLRDTQYF. This rearrangement joins TRBV2 to TRBJ2-3; D is uncertain. Deletions cut 3 bases from V and 6 bases from J, with 10 bases between. Germline V gives CDR1 SNHLY, CDR2 FYNNEI. The CDR3 consists of 13 residues.